This paragraph reports one T cell receptor (beta chain). This CDR3 has 15 residues. Trimming took 2 bases from V and 2 from J, leaving 12 bases between them. Germline loops: CDR1 SGHAT, CDR2 FQNNGV. Profiled with immunoSEQ multiplex PCR; TCRdb holds only in-frame clones, not every one. The table lists around 60,000 clones, 75% to 95% of them singletons. This specimen belongs to a study of T cell changes during pregnancy in multiple sclerosis. The chain links TRBV11-2 to TRBJ1-2; D may be TRBD1 (5 bases). The receptor was isolated from a female donor in good health, enrolled as a control in a pregnancy study. This material consisted of CD4+ T cells from peripheral blood mononuclear cells, taken after pregnancy. The CDR3 protein is CASSLYQGLNYGYTF. CDR3 sequence (DNA): TGTGCCAGCAGCTTATATCAGGGTCTGAACTATGGCTACACCTTC.